This TCR beta chain comes out of a study of blood T cell repertoires in COVID-19. Study context: From the United States, Italy and Spain came samples of acute and convalescent COVID-19. From T cells, B-cell-depleted T cells, or PBMCs came the material, which was cDNA or gDNA.

Authors' analysis steps: Nucleated cell counts were estimated from reference gene primer amplification. The assay was immunoSEQ multiplex PCR, and TCRdb's table has in-frame clones only and misses some. V and J calls and clone size are copied from that table; D and trimming were computed from the DNA. The data contain about 490,000 clones, roughly 88% of them singletons. V dropped 1 base and J dropped 8; count of bases not matched to a gene: 8. Germline V gene sequence: CDR1 SGHKS, CDR2 YYEKEE (reference sequence). This CDR3 is built from 14 residues. This clonotype was obtained from a human donor in a cohort sampled during active COVID-19. Sequencing was done on a sample of peripheral blood. The V and J genes are TRBV5-5 and TRBJ1-2, with 7 bases that match TRBD1. DNA of the CDR3: TGTGCCAGCAGCTTGATAAGACAGGGCGGGGGCTACACCTTC. It is translated as CASSLIRQGGGYTF.